This T cell receptor beta chain originates from a study of graft-versus-host responses after intestinal transplantation. The wider study: Isolated intestinal, liver-intestinal, or multivisceral transplants were what recipients had. Induction using anti-thymocyte globulin, followed by tacrolimus and steroids for two to three years, was given to all recipients. Study results and limitations: Allograft clonal ratios (graft-versus-host to host-versus-graft) were high in patients who had graft-donor T cell macrochimerism. After transplant, early declines in HvG clones were associated with peak levels of circulating GvH clones.

In the case of this clone: Its antigen remains unidentified.

Intraepithelial plus lamina propria lymphocytes were released by processing graft tissue. V was clipped by 1 base and J by 0 bases, with 7 bases between them. Germline values: CDR1 SGHDN, CDR2 FVKESK. This CDR3 is 14 amino acids long. Sequencing was performed with immunoSEQ multiplex PCR; in TCRdb, only in-frame clones are kept and a portion is missing. The sample gives about 15,000 clones, 74% of which show up once; around 3% is in the top ten. The source was ileum tissue, collected 14 days after transplant. V and J are TRBV14 and TRBJ2-7; D unresolved. This TCR was recovered from a human patient who received an intestinal transplant, so some T cells may come from the graft donor. In nucleotides, the CDR3 is TGTGCCAGCAGCCAAGGCGAAAACTCCTACGAGCAGTACTTC. It yields the protein CASSQGENSYEQYF. Full variable domain (missing parts from reference TRBV14 and TRBJ2-7): EAGVTQFPSHSVIEKGQTVTLRCDPISGHDNLYWYRRVMGKEIKFLLHFVKESKQDESGMPNNRFLAERTGGTYSTLKVQPAELEDSGVYFCASSQGENSYEQYFGPGTRLTVT.